Following are 12 T cell receptor beta chains from one sample sequenced in a study of memory CD4+ T cells and cytomegalovirus serostatus. Profiling relied on immunoSEQ multiplex PCR, and the TCRdb table lists in-frame clones only, not all of them. The data show 70,000 to 90,000 clones, roughly three quarters seen once. Single viable CD3+CD4+CD8-CD45RO+ cells were sorted as the memory CD4+ T cells. The sequenced sample was memory CD4+ T cells from blood. These receptor sequences come from an adult in good health and CMV-seropositive.

The chain has TRBV27 and TRBJ1-2; no clear D gene. The CDR3 has 15 residues. Germline loops: CDR1 MNHEY, CDR2 SMNVEV (reference sequence). The V end was cut by 5 bases, the J end by 2 bases, with 15 bases between. The CDR3 region is CASSPYPQGNYGYTF. The CDR3 nucleotides are TGTGCCAGCAGTCCCTACCCCCAAGGGAACTATGGCTACACCTTC.

The chain joins TRBV10-3 to TRBJ1-5, with 10 positions matching TRBD1. CDR1 and CDR2 (germline): ENHRY, SYGVKD. J lost 4 bases, V lost 0 bases, and 9 bases had no gene match. This CDR3 has 18 residues. CDR3 amino acids: CAISESKAGTGVNQPQHF. The CDR3 DNA sequence: TGTGCCATCAGTGAGTCGAAGGCAGGGACAGGGGTAAATCAGCCCCAGCATTTT.

The J gene is TRBJ2-5, the V gene TRBV2, with D perhaps TRBD1 (5 bases). The V end was cut by 3 bases, the J end by 5 bases, with 7 bases between. Looked up from germline, CDR1 is SNHLY and CDR2 is FYNNEI. The CDR3 is made up of 12 amino acids. The CDR3 sequence: CASSDRAETQYF. The CDR3 DNA is TGTGCCAGCAGTGACAGGGCCGAGACCCAGTACTTC.

V and J are TRBV5-1 and TRBJ2-7; D uncertain. The CDR3 has 12 amino acids. CDR1 and CDR2 (germline): SGHRS, YFSETQ. V lost 0 bases, J lost 5 bases, and 6 bases lay in between. The CDR3 coding sequence is TGCGCCAGCAGCTTGGCACAGAACGAGCAGTACTTC. Protein sequence: CASSLAQNEQYF.

J is TRBJ1-6 and V is TRBV28; 7 bases are a match to TRBD1. In germline, CDR1 is MDHEN, CDR2 SYDVKM. There are 15 residues in the CDR3. Germline trimming cut 3 bases from V and 8 bases from J; bases unmatched to any gene: 7. The CDR3 DNA sequence: TGTGCCAGCAGTTTGGGAGGGGGCCCGTATTCACCCCTCCACTTT. Amino acids: CASSLGGGPYSPLHF.

V is TRBV2 and J is TRBJ2-1, with 9 bases lining up with TRBD2. The CDR3 extends over 14 amino acids. Looked up from germline, CDR1 is SNHLY and CDR2 is FYNNEI. The J segment lost 4 bases and the V segment lost 8 bases, leaving 6 bases of the junction unmatched. The CDR3 DNA reads TGTGCCAGCGGGCGGGGGGGAGGGTACAATGAGCAGTTCTTC. Protein product: CASGRGGGYNEQFF.

This sequence joins TRBV5-6 and TRBJ1-1; D might be TRBD1 (5 bases). Trimming took 4 bases from V and 7 from J, leaving 14 bases between them. This CDR3 region has 13 residues. CDR1 SGHDT and CDR2 YYEEEE come from the germline V gene. In DNA, the CDR3 is TGTGCCAGCAGCCCCTGGGGGGGAATTGAAGCTTTCTTT. Its translation is CASSPWGGIEAFF.

There are a few counts of this clone. The rearrangement links TRBV7-9 to TRBJ1-1; a possible D gene is TRBD1 (6 bases). Trimming shortened V by 1 base and J by 10 bases, and 10 bases separated the two germline ends. In germline, CDR1 is SEHNR, CDR2 FQNEAQ (reference sequence). CDR3 length equals 12 residues. The CDR3 region has the DNA TGTGCCAGCAGCTTAGAAGGCAGGGGAGCTTTCTTT. Protein product: CASSLEGRGAFF.

The chain combines TRBV6-6 with TRBJ1-3; 7 bases fit TRBD1. Germline V gene lookup returns CDR1 MNHNY and CDR2 SVGAGI (reference sequence). The CDR3 runs to 14 residues. The V gene end was trimmed by 5 bases and the J gene end by 6 bases; junction bases not matched to a gene: 7. The CDR3 DNA sequence: TGTGCCAGCAGTCTTACAGGGGTGGAAAACACCATATATTTT. Translating gives CASSLTGVENTIYF.

This clone was observed a few times. The chain couples TRBV5-1 to TRBJ1-1; maybe TRBD1 (5 bases). V gave up 6 bases and J gave up 4 bases, with 16 bases separating them. Germline V gene sequence: CDR1 SGHRS, CDR2 YFSETQ. The CDR3 is 14 residues long. The CDR3 DNA is TGCGCCAGCATGGTCAGTCCGAGGGGCACTGAAGCTTTCTTT. Translating it yields CASMVSPRGTEAFF.

The V and J genes are TRBV7-9 and TRBJ2-2; tentative D call: TRBD2 (5 bases). Trimming stripped 2 bases from V and 4 bases from J, with 11 bases between. The CDR3 length is 15 residues. CDR1 is SEHNR, CDR2 FQNEAQ, per germline (reference sequence). CDR3 DNA sequence: TGTGCCAGCAGCTTACTTCCCCGGGGCACCGGGGAGCTGTTTTTT. Its protein product is CASSLLPRGTGELFF.

The rearrangement joins TRBV7-2 to TRBJ2-2; 9 bases agree with TRBD1. The J segment lost 1 base and the V segment lost 1 base, leaving 1 base of the junction unmatched. CDR3 size: 16 residues. Germline values: CDR1 SGHTA, CDR2 FQGNSA. The CDR3: CASSLGQGVNTGELFF. The CDR3 DNA sequence: TGTGCCAGCAGCTTAGGACAGGGGGTGAACACCGGGGAGCTGTTTTTT.